This T cell receptor (beta chain) comes out of a study of OX40 agonist ivuxolimab in advanced cancers. Study summary: Participants averaged about 66 years of age (range roughly 23 to 90) and were 82.7% male.

Study-wide points: Antigens targeted by the expanded peripheral T cells were not determined.

The method was immunoSEQ multiplex PCR; TCRdb's version includes in-frame clones alone and lacks a portion of them. The sample has some 100,000 clones, 80% to 90% seen once; the top ten hold 0.82%. Turning to this clone: Its target is unknown.

V was clipped by 8 bases and J by 3 bases, with 19 bases between them. CDR3 length equals 14 residues. CDR1 SQVTM and CDR2 ANQGSEA come from the germline V gene. Here the sequenced sample was CD4+ or CD8+ T cells sorted from blood, taken in a trial of the OX40 agonist ivuxolimab. The chain combines TRBV29-1 with TRBJ1-2; D is uncertain. The clonotype was recovered from an adult with an advanced solid tumor such as melanoma, head and neck, liver or kidney cancer. This chain's CDR3 is CSFRDPEGDYGYTF. In DNA, the CDR3 is TGCAGCTTCCGGGATCCCGAGGGTGACTATGGCTACACCTTC.